The 20 T cell receptor beta chains below were found in one sample sequenced in a study of T cell repertoires in ileal Crohn's disease. Some clones are missing from TCRdb's copy, which holds only in-frame ones; the method was immunoSEQ multiplex PCR. The data show about 60,000 clones, about 89% seen once. Described time point: neoterminal ileum biopsy at postoperative endoscopy, about 6 months after surgery. The sequenced sample consisted of ileal tissue. These receptors all come from an adult with Crohn's disease.

V gene TRBV2 combines with J gene TRBJ1-1, with 7 nucleotides matching TRBD1. V dropped 6 bases and J dropped 4; count of bases not matched to a gene: 20. The CDR3 totals 18 residues. Germline values: CDR1 SNHLY, CDR2 FYNNEI. This CDR3 reads CASRTGQQGRGVATEAFF. The CDR3 DNA reads as TGTGCCAGCAGGACGGGACAGCAGGGCCGGGGAGTAGCCACTGAAGCTTTCTTT. The whole variable domain, remainder taken from reference TRBV2 and TRBJ1-1, is EPEVTQTPSHQVTQMGQEVILRCVPISNHLYFYWYRQILGQKVEFLVSFYNNEISEKSEIFDDQFSVERPDGSNFTLKIRSTKLEDSAMYFCASRTGQQGRGVATEAFFGQGTRLTVV.

This clone has a single count. V and J are TRBV19 and TRBJ1-2, with D possibly TRBD1 on 6 matching bases. The CDR3 covers 12 residues. CDR1 LNHDA and CDR2 SQIVND come from the germline V gene (reference sequence). Between the trimmed V and J ends, which lost 11 bases and 6 bases, there was a span of 16 bases. CDR3 sequence: CAGTDRNNGYTF. The CDR3 bases are TGTGCCGGGACGGACAGAAACAATGGCTACACCTTC. The full variable domain, completed using reference TRBV19 and TRBJ1-2, is DGGITQSPKYLFRKEGQNVTLSCEQNLNHDAMYWYRQDPGQGLRLIYYSQIVNDFQKGDIAEGYSVSREKKESFPLTVTSAQKNPTAFYLCAGTDRNNGYTFGSGTRLTVV.

As for this clone: One junction end disagrees with the germline gene, perhaps due to a read error. The chain carries TRBV29-1 and TRBJ2-6; D is possibly TRBD1 (5 bases). The CDR3 runs to 12 residues. The germline gives CDR1 SQVTM, CDR2 ANQGSEA. The CDR3 bases are TGCAGCGTGAGATCTGGGGCCAACGTCCCGACTTTC. This gives the protein CSVRSGANVPTF.

The V gene is TRBV4-1, the J gene TRBJ2-1, with 8 bases aligning to TRBD2. In germline, CDR1 is MGHRA, CDR2 YSYEKL. V lost 0 bases and J lost 4; bases outside the gene matches: 11. CDR3 length: 18 residues. The CDR3 reads CASSQDLGLAIEYNEQFF. CDR3 bases: TGCGCCAGCAGCCAAGATCTCGGACTAGCCATAGAGTACAATGAGCAGTTCTTC.

This clone was observed a single time. The genes are TRBV9 and TRBJ1-2; D gene ambiguous. Per the germline V gene, CDR1 is SGDLS and CDR2 is YYNGEE. V was shortened by 2 bases and J by 5 bases, with 22 bases between the two germline ends. The length of the CDR3 is 17 residues. The CDR3 nucleotides read TGTGCCAGCAGCGTTACCCATGCTGCGGGAGGAGGGTATGGCTACACCTTC. Its protein is CASSVTHAAGGGYGYTF.

This rearrangement joins TRBV28 to TRBJ1-6; TRBD1 matches at 7 bases. V was clipped by 10 bases and J by 6 bases; unmatched bases: 18. Per the germline V gene, CDR1 is MDHEN and CDR2 is SYDVKM. The CDR3 totals 17 residues. The CDR3, as DNA: TGTGCCACCGACGACAGGGTTGGTAGTAAACTTAATTCACCCCTCCACTTT. It is translated as CATDDRVGSKLNSPLHF.

This clone was seen only once. The CDR3: CASGRTQITTNEKLFF. In DNA form, the CDR3 reads TGTGCCAGCGGGAGGACCCAGATCACAACTAATGAAAAACTGTTTTTT. V gene TRBV2 combines with J gene TRBJ1-4; no firm D call. In germline, CDR1 is SNHLY, CDR2 FYNNEI. Between the trimmed V and J ends, which lost 8 bases and 0 bases, there was a span of 16 bases. The CDR3 consists of 16 residues. The full variable domain, its missing parts supplied by reference TRBV2 and TRBJ1-4, is EPEVTQTPSHQVTQMGQEVILRCVPISNHLYFYWYRQILGQKVEFLVSFYNNEISEKSEIFDDQFSVERPDGSNFTLKIRSTKLEDSAMYFCASGRTQITTNEKLFFGSGTQLSVL.

The chain couples TRBV5-4 to TRBJ2-6; 12 bases line up with TRBD1. This CDR3 contains 19 residues. Germline CDR1 is SGHNT and CDR2 is YYREEE (reference sequence). V dropped 3 bases and J dropped 1; count of bases not matched to a gene: 8. The CDR3 coding sequence is TGTGCCAGCAGCTCCCCGGGACAGGGGGCGCTTTCTGGGGCCAACGTCCTGACTTTC. The encoded protein is CASSSPGQGALSGANVLTF.

The chain carries TRBV4-3 and TRBJ1-5; D is unresolved. This CDR3 is built from 15 residues. Per the germline V gene, CDR1 is LGHNA and CDR2 is YSLEER. V was cut by 0 bases and J by 4 bases, with 10 bases left in between. CDR3 region: CASSQDSRLNQPQHF. The CDR3 bases are TGCGCCAGCAGCCAAGATTCACGGTTAAATCAGCCCCAGCATTTT.

This clone was found once. The chain employs TRBV6-5 and TRBJ2-3; D may be TRBD2 (5 bases). CDR3 length: 14 residues. V lost 0 bases to trimming and J lost 1 base, with 5 bases between them. Germline CDR1 MNHEY, CDR2 SVGAGI. CDR3 coding DNA: TGTGCCAGCAGTTACTCCGGGGGCACAGATACGCAGTATTTT. It is translated as CASSYSGGTDTQYF.

This clone was detected only once. The V call is TRBV9, the J call TRBJ1-2; D might be TRBD1 (6 bases). Trimming shortened V by 3 bases and J by 0 bases, and 21 bases separated the two germline ends. The germline V gene has CDR1 SGDLS and CDR2 YYNGEE. CDR3 length: 18 residues. In nucleotides, the CDR3 is TGTGCCAGCAGCGACCCAGCCTCAGGGGTAAGGACTAACTATGGCTACACCTTC. Its translation: CASSDPASGVRTNYGYTF.

The chain recombines TRBV28 with TRBJ1-2, with a tentative D call TRBD1 (5 bases). CDR1 and CDR2 from the germline V gene are MDHEN and SYDVKM. The CDR3 loop spans 13 amino acids. V lost 5 bases to trimming and J lost 6 bases, with 13 bases between them. The CDR3 DNA is TGTGCCAGCAGTCCACCAGGGCCCAATGGCTACACCTTC. It is translated as CASSPPGPNGYTF.

The J gene is TRBJ1-2, the V gene TRBV5-1; 10 nucleotides align to TRBD1. CDR3 size: 14 residues. Germline CDR1 SGHRS, CDR2 YFSETQ. Germline trimming cut 2 bases from V and 7 bases from J; bases unmatched to any gene: 5. The chain's CDR3 is CASSLGTGVVGYTF. Here the CDR3 DNA reads TGCGCCAGCAGCTTAGGGACAGGGGTTGTTGGCTACACCTTC.

The V gene is TRBV6-5, the J gene TRBJ2-1; D might be TRBD2 (5 bases). This CDR3 contains 13 residues. Trimming shortened V by 3 bases and J by 5 bases, and 8 bases separated the two germline ends. Germline V gene sequence: CDR1 MNHEY, CDR2 SVGAGI. The CDR3 region is CASSYPGNNEQFF. DNA of the CDR3: TGTGCCAGCAGTTATCCGGGGAACAATGAGCAGTTCTTC.

The V call is TRBV28, the J call TRBJ1-4; no firm D call. Germline loops: CDR1 MDHEN, CDR2 SYDVKM. The CDR3 sequence is 15 residues long. The ends were cut back, 6 bases at V and 0 bases at J, with 11 bases in the middle. CDR3 sequence: CASSRLLATNEKLFF. CDR3 sequence (DNA): TGTGCCAGCAGCCGACTGCTTGCAACTAATGAAAAACTGTTTTTT.

The chain combines TRBV7-2 with TRBJ2-3; no clear D. CDR1 SGHTA and CDR2 FQGNSA come from the germline V gene. The CDR3 spans 15 residues. V was trimmed by 1 base and J by 0 bases, leaving 8 bases between them. CDR3 sequence: CASSLGAKSTDTQYF. For the CDR3, the DNA is TGTGCCAGCAGCTTAGGGGCTAAAAGCACAGATACGCAGTATTTT.

The chain is built from TRBV28 and TRBJ2-7; 8 bases map to TRBD1. After removal of 6 bases from V and 2 bases from J, the junction contained 9 bases not matched to a gene. The CDR3 is 15 residues long. Germline CDR1 MDHEN, CDR2 SYDVKM. The chain's CDR3 is CASSLGQAYPYEQYV. CDR3 DNA: TGTGCCAGCAGCCTGGGACAGGCGTATCCCTACGAGCAGTACGTC.

V gene TRBV7-3 combines with J gene TRBJ1-5, with D tentatively TRBD1 (6 bases). Trimming stripped 4 bases from V and 7 bases from J, with 11 bases between. The CDR3 has 13 residues. CDR1 SGHTA and CDR2 FQGTGA come from the germline V gene. CDR3 residues: CASSSGERQPQHF. For the CDR3, the DNA is TGTGCCAGCAGCTCAGGGGAACGCCAGCCCCAGCATTTT.

This clone was detected only once. V is TRBV11-2 and J is TRBJ2-7; 7 bases match TRBD1. J was trimmed by 4 bases and V by 5 bases; bases with no gene match: 11. CDR1 is SGHAT, CDR2 FQNNGV, per germline. The CDR3 runs 15 residues. The CDR3 coding sequence is TGTGCCAGCAGCCCTCTAGCTGGGACAGCGTACGAGCAGTACGTC. Protein sequence: CASSPLAGTAYEQYV.

This chain connects TRBV7-2 to TRBJ2-7; D is unclear. Trimming stripped 5 bases from V and 6 bases from J, with 14 bases between. Germline assignment: CDR1 SGHTA and CDR2 FQGNSA. The CDR3 extends over 13 amino acids. CDR3 nucleotides: TGTGCCAGCAGCGCGGCCGTACTATTCGAGCAGTACTTC. This codes for CASSAAVLFEQYF.